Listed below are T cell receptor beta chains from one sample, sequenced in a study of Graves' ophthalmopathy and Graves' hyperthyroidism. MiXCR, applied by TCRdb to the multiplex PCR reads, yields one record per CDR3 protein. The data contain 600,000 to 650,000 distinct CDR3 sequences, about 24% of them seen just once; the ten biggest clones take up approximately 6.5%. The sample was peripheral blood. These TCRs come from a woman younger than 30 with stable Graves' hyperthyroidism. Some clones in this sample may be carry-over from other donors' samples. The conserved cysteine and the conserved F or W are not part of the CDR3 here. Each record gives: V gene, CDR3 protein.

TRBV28 ASSLFETADQPQH
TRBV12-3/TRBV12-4 ASSLGQHNYGYT
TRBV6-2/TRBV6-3 ASSETLAGGFYEQY
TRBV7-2 ASSFGGWDEQY
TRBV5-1 ASTTGTSAGELF
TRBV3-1 ASSQDERGGGVGEQY
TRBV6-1 ASNSNQPQH
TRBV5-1 ASSFSSAGETQY
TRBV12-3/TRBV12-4 ASSPDPGRDNQPQH
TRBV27 ASSPAQGSASPLH
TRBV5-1 ASSTRRPAQETQY
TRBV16 ASSQSLPGETQY
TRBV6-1 AAGQKANYGYT
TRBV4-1 ASSQTTGTTYEQY
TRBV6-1 ASSESGNTEVF
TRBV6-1 ASTLTYRGGETQY
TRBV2 ASEGDRASEQY
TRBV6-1 ATRGDYGYT
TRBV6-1 ASSLMTGRDNQPQH
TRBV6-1 ASSAPGTGGNQPQH
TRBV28 ASSPAFSPLH
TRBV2 ASSDAKLAGVSTDTQY
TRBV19 ASTALRDRGPRTEAF
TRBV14 ASSPRQGYTETQY
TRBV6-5 ASRLVEETQY
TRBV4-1 ASSQEKVSVPDLPYEQY
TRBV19 ATQAGQGRSPLH
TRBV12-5 ASGDTGTYEQY
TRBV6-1 ASSEALTGMFAEAF
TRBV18 ASSPRVEFGYGYT
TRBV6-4 ASSVESGWIRNQPQH
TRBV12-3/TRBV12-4 ASSLQGQGLDIQY
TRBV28 ASSKYTLNQPQH
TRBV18 ASSRTQDTEAF
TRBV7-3 ASSKGTGTGELF
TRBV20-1 SASFGTVNTEAF
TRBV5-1 ASSLAGWNTEAF